This TCR beta chain was sequenced during a study of shared clonotypes between healthy human individuals. As to this clone: The antigen is unknown. The junction shows a germline mismatch at one end, possibly a read error.

General study points: As a rule, naive subsets had a larger estimated richness than memory subsets.

The germline CDR1 and CDR2 sequences are SGHRS and YFSETQ. The CDR3 has 15 residues. Each subset's genomic DNA was shared equally among a number of immunoSEQ plates. A roughly 200 ng quantity of DNA, 25,000 to 30,000 T cell genomes, went into the sorted-subset replicate PCRs. Profiled with immunoSEQ multiplex PCR; TCRdb holds only in-frame clones, not every one. The sample consists of roughly 380,000 clones, 96% of them appearing once. CD45RO+ cells joined CCR7-negative CD45RA+ TemRA cells to form CD8 memory. The sequencing input was memory CD8+ T cells sorted from blood. Subset defined: CD45RO+ cells pooled with CCR7-negative TemRA cells. The source of this sequence is a man aged 25-40 years in good health. This chain joins TRBV5-1 and TRBJ2-7; 9 nucleotides align to TRBD2. The CDR3, as DNA: TGCGCCAGCAGCGTGGGACTAGCCGGCTCCTACGGGCAGTACTTC. Encoded protein: CASSVGLAGSYGQYF.